The rows below give T cell receptor beta chains drawn from one sample of a study of naive and memory T cell subsets. MiXCR, applied by TCRdb to the UMI-ligation and nested PCR reads, yields one record per CDR3 protein. Here the sample spans about 99,000 distinct CDR3 sequences, approximately 15% being singletons. The specimen sequenced was naive CD8+ T cells from blood. These receptors were collected from a human donor in good health. Each CDR3 is given without its conserved first and last residue. A clone size is listed for some rows: how often the clone was seen (once, few, many), or a class if it is expanded.

v_gene	abundance	j_gene	CDR3aa
TRBV30	.	TRBJ1-1	AWSTSAEAF
TRBV29-1	few	TRBJ2-5	SAYRPGGHQETQY
TRBV4-3	many	TRBJ2-3	ASSQGPPGLFTDTQY
TRBV20-1	.	TRBJ2-7	SARALASYEQY
TRBV12-3/TRBV12-4	.	TRBJ1-4	ASSISGTENEKLF
TRBV7-9	many	TRBJ1-2	ASSEDRQLHFYGYT
TRBV6-2/TRBV6-3	many	TRBJ2-4	ASSPLGLAGGVELAKNIQY
TRBV2	few	TRBJ2-1	ASSEGVGTTDEQF
TRBV7-9	.	TRBJ2-5	ASSLAQDGQETQY
TRBV7-3	once	TRBJ2-3	ASSVTGTSGRITDTQY
TRBV12-3/TRBV12-4	few	TRBJ1-2	ASSFGSGGYT
TRBV29-1	few	TRBJ1-1	SVEDGGTAVTEAF
TRBV12-3/TRBV12-4	many	TRBJ1-5	ASRIGGQPQH
TRBV27	many	TRBJ1-6	ASRTGNQLISYNSPLH
TRBV6-5	.	TRBJ1-5	ASSYTGNSNQPQH
TRBV2	many	TRBJ2-6	ASLRGRSTGANVLT
TRBV10-3	few	TRBJ2-3	AISSSSQGPITDTQY
TRBV6-2/TRBV6-3	.	TRBJ2-7	ASSLSPTYEQY
TRBV6-2/TRBV6-3	.	TRBJ1-1	ASSSLAGNTEAF
TRBV5-1	few	TRBJ2-3	ASSQADTQY
TRBV11-3	.	TRBJ2-1	ASSLVTSGSGNEQF
TRBV30	few	TRBJ2-7	AWTRTPEDEQY
TRBV13	many	TRBJ1-2	ASSLKGQEPYGYT
TRBV7-2	few	TRBJ1-6	ASSLVRTGGQLH
TRBV20-1	few	TRBJ2-3	SAREDLGGLDTQY
TRBV7-9	once	TRBJ2-1	ASSPGAGGHDGEQF
TRBV6-2/TRBV6-3	few	TRBJ2-4	ASSWSTSGAKNIQY
TRBV4-3	many	TRBJ2-3	ASSQDGTPSTDTQY
TRBV2	few	TRBJ2-1	ASSARTLNEQF
TRBV30	many	TRBJ2-1	AWSSSGEQF
TRBV20-1	many	TRBJ2-7	SARDLGAGGQGYEQY
TRBV27	many	TRBJ1-2	ASSLSSPGIYGYT
TRBV12-3/TRBV12-4	few	TRBJ2-7	ASRPQGAYEQY
TRBV9	.	TRBJ1-6	ASKGIDNSPLH
TRBV7-9	many	TRBJ1-2	ASSSGTGEGGYT
TRBV20-1	.	TRBJ2-1	SAQKHRDRVSYNEQF
TRBV7-8	.	TRBJ2-3	ASSRSGLSTDTQY
TRBV7-9	.	TRBJ2-7	ASSLGSNEQY
TRBV7-9	.	TRBJ2-2	ASSPRGRTGELF
TRBV6-2/TRBV6-3	.	TRBJ1-2	ASGRGPPYYGYT
TRBV5-6	.	TRBJ2-3	ASSVQGPDTQY
TRBV7-8	few	TRBJ2-5	ASSLKGVSQETQY
TRBV6-1	.	TRBJ1-2	ASTGGTQGSYT
TRBV20-1	.	TRBJ1-1	SAREGLERGPEAF
TRBV11-1	few	TRBJ1-1	ASSSWGWTEAF
TRBV7-9	few	TRBJ2-7	ASSFEGQSYEQY
TRBV27	many	TRBJ1-6	ASSPGQGNSPLH
TRBV20-1	many	TRBJ2-7	SAPLGTFTYEQY
TRBV29-1	.	TRBJ2-2	SVVKSTGELF